There are a few counts of the clone carrying this TCR beta chain. This sample was taken from a study of blood T cell repertoires in COVID-19. In the study's own analysis: From reference gene primer amplification, estimates of nucleated cell counts were derived. Libraries were prepared by immunoSEQ multiplex PCR; TCRdb keeps only in-frame clonotypes and omits some of them. D and trimming were read from the DNA, whereas the V and J calls and clone size are those reported in that table. The sample consists of approximately 270,000 clones, about nine tenths of them appearing once. This receptor was taken from a man aged 50 to 60 with acute or convalescent COVID-19. Material for sequencing was peripheral blood.

The CDR3 DNA follows: TGTGCCAGCAGTTCCTCGACAGGGGTCATAAGGGGGTCTGGCTACACCTTC. Its protein is CASSSSTGVIRGSGYTF. V and J are TRBV27 and TRBJ1-2; TRBD1 agrees at 8 bases. This CDR3 comprises 17 residues. With V trimmed by 4 bases and J by 7 bases, 17 bases remained unmatched. CDR1 and CDR2 from the germline V gene are MNHEY and SMNVEV (reference sequence).